The present T cell receptor beta chain was sequenced within a study of T cell responses to AZD1222 COVID-19 vaccine. Overall study results and limits: Spike regions recognized by vaccine-associated CD4 TCRs spanned the protein, led by 160-218 and 743-854. Epitopes outside B.1.351 and B.1.1.7 mutated regions reportedly drew nearly half of spike TCRs. It was only a handful of AZD1222 recipients who were seropositive at baseline.

Here immunoSEQ multiplex PCR was the method, and the copy in TCRdb shows in-frame clones only, minus some. The sample consists of roughly 53,000 clones, more than 80% of them appearing once. About this clone itself: Its antigen is undetermined.

The CDR3 has 13 amino acids. J lost 6 bases, V lost 1 base, and 3 bases had no gene match. Germline CDR1 reads MNHNY; CDR2 reads SVGAGI (reference sequence). This sequence originates from an adult in good health. The J gene is TRBJ2-7, the V gene TRBV6-6, with 7 bases lining up with TRBD2. The sample was peripheral blood, taken on day 0 of MenACWY control vaccination. CDR3 sequence (DNA): TGTGCCAGCAGTTACTATACGGGAGGCGAGCAGTACTTC. Residues: CASSYYTGGEQYF.